The rows below give T cell receptor beta chains drawn from one sample of a study of blood T cell repertoires in COVID-19. Profiling relied on immunoSEQ multiplex PCR, and the TCRdb table lists in-frame clones only, not all of them. The repertoire includes around 250,000 clones, around 86% of them detected once, and approximately 4% sits in the top ten. Sequencing input: peripheral blood. The receptors come from a young man with active or convalescent COVID-19. Each CDR3 is given with its conserved first and last residue. A D gene is named only where the DNA matches it firmly. Clone size appears in some rows only: once, few, many, or a class for an expanded clone.

few	TRBD1	TRBV5-8	TRBJ1-6	TGTGCCAGCAGCACGGACAGGGTGACCCCCCTCCACTTT	CASSTDRVTPLHF
.	.	TRBV6-5	TRBJ1-2	TGTGCCAGCACTATACACCAGGGTGTGAGAGGCTACACCTTC	CASTIHQGVRGYTF
.	.	TRBV7-9	TRBJ2-3	TGTGCCAGCAGCTTGCAGGGCTCTAGCACAGATACGCAGTATTTT	CASSLQGSSTDTQYF
.	.	TRBV11-3	TRBJ1-1	TGTGCCAGCAGCTTATGGGGGGGGAACACTGAAGCTTTCTTT	CASSLWGGNTEAFF
.	TRBD1	TRBV12-5	TRBJ1-4	TGTGCTAGTGGACAAGCCGGGACAGGAGGTGAAAAACTGTTTTTT	CASGQAGTGGEKLFF
.	.	TRBV7-3	TRBJ2-2	TGTGCCAGCAGGTTTCAGGGAACCGGGGAGCTGTTTTTT	CASRFQGTGELFF
.	TRBD2	TRBV7-3	TRBJ2-3	TGTGCCAGCAGCTTTAACGGGGGGGAGGATACGCAGTATTTT	CASSFNGGEDTQYF
.	TRBD1	TRBV7-3	TRBJ2-3	TGTGCCAGCAGCTTAGGGACAGGGACAGATACGCAGTATTTT	CASSLGTGTDTQYF
few	.	TRBV7-3	TRBJ2-2	TGTGCCAGCAGCCGAGGCCCCCAAGGCGGGGAGCTGTTTTTT	CASSRGPQGGELFF
.	.	TRBV7-8	TRBJ2-5	TGTGCCAGCAGCTTAGCCGCGGGACTCCGCGAGACCCAGTACTTC	CASSLAAGLRETQYF
.	.	TRBV2	TRBJ1-6	TGTGCCAGCAGGGGAGGGGATAATTCACCCCTCCACTTT	CASRGGDNSPLHF
.	TRBD2	TRBV6-4	TRBJ2-2	TGTGCCAGCAGTAGGTCCGGGACTAGCGGTTACACCGGGGAGCTGTTTTTT	CASSRSGTSGYTGELFF
.	TRBD1	TRBV6-2/TRBV6-3	TRBJ1-3	TGTGCCAGCAGCCCTTCGACAGGGGGTACTGGAAACACCATATATTTT	CASSPSTGGTGNTIYF
.	.	TRBV6-5	TRBJ1-2	TGTGCCAGCAGTTACTCGGCAGGTGGCTACACCTTC	CASSYSAGGYTF
.	TRBD2	TRBV29-1	TRBJ2-7	TGCAGCGCCCTGGGGGAGGCCTCGACTAGCCCCTACGAGCAGTACTTC	CSALGEASTSPYEQYF
.	.	TRBV28	TRBJ1-2	TGTGCCAGCAGTTTACAACAGTACCCTGGCTACACCTTC	CASSLQQYPGYTF
.	.	TRBV9	TRBJ1-4	TGTGCCAGCAGCGTAGGGACAGCGATTAATGAAAAACTGTTTTTT	CASSVGTAINEKLFF
.	TRBD2	TRBV6-5	TRBJ2-5	TGTGCCAGCCGCTTAGCGGGGGGGCGAGAGACCCAGTACTTC	CASRLAGGRETQYF
.	TRBD2	TRBV2	TRBJ2-5	TGTGCCAGCTTAGCGGGGGCACAAGAGACCCAGTACTTC	CASLAGAQETQYF
.	.	TRBV10-2	TRBJ1-2	TGCGCCAGCCGGGAGGACAGCCTGGCTGGCTACACCTTC	CASREDSLAGYTF
.	.	TRBV6-2/TRBV6-3	TRBJ1-6	TGTGCCAGCAGTTACTCAAGTCCTGGGGGCTTTCGGTCACCCCTCCACTTT	CASSYSSPGGFRSPLHF
once	.	TRBV14	TRBJ1-1	TGTGCCAGCAGCCCGTACTCCCAGGGAAACACTGAAGCTTTCTTT	CASSPYSQGNTEAFF
.	TRBD1	TRBV6-5	TRBJ1-5	TGTGCCAGCAGTTTAGGACAGGTTAATCAGCCCCAGCATTTT	CASSLGQVNQPQHF
.	.	TRBV3-1/TRBV3-2	TRBJ1-1	TGTGCCAGCAGCCCGAATGGGCACAACACTGAAGCTTTCTTT	CASSPNGHNTEAFF
.	.	TRBV14	TRBJ1-4	TGTGCCAGCAGCCCGATCAACGGAGGCGAAAAACTGTTTTTT	CASSPINGGEKLFF
once	.	TRBV30	TRBJ2-5	TGTGCCTGGAGTTTACAAGAGACCCAGTACTTC	CAWSLQETQYF
.	TRBD1	TRBV19	TRBJ1-2	TGTGCCAGTAGTATACAGGGGGAAAACTATGGCTACACCTTC	CASSIQGENYGYTF
once	TRBD1	TRBV7-6	TRBJ1-5	TGTGCCAGCAGCGCTAACAGGGGGCTCGGGCAGCCCCAGCATTTT	CASSANRGLGQPQHF
.	.	TRBV5-1	TRBJ1-6	TGCGCCAGCAGCTTCAGGGAAGAGTCACCCCTCCACTTT	CASSFREESPLHF
.	.	TRBV13	TRBJ1-3	TGTGCCAGCAGCCCCTTCGGGAGCTCTGGAAACACCATATATTTT	CASSPFGSSGNTIYF
.	.	TRBV6-5	TRBJ2-1	TGTGCCAGCAGTTACTCGATGGGCGGGGAGCAGTTCTTC	CASSYSMGGEQFF
few	TRBD1	TRBV6-5	TRBJ1-5	TGTGCCACCCGACGGGACAGGTATCAGCCCCAGCATTTT	CATRRDRYQPQHF
.	.	TRBV24-1	TRBJ2-3	TGTGCCACCAGTGGGAGGGATACGCAGTATTTT	CATSGRDTQYF
.	.	TRBV3-1/TRBV3-2	TRBJ2-7	TGTGCCAGCAGCCCCCGTTGGAGCTCCTACGAGCAGTACTTC	CASSPRWSSYEQYF
.	.	TRBV27	TRBJ2-4	TGTGCCAGCAGTTTACGGGGTCAAAACATTCAGTACTTC	CASSLRGQNIQYF
.	TRBD2	TRBV30	TRBJ2-1	TGTGCCTGGAGTCCCCTAGCGGGAGGCCCTTTCGATCCGTTCTTC	CAWSPLAGGPFDPFF